A selection of T cell receptor beta chains follows, all from one sample in a study of T cell repertoires in cytomegalovirus infection. TCRdb itself ran the reads through MiXCR, one entry per CDR3 protein. The repertoire holds roughly 240,000 distinct CDR3 sequences, with 6.5% as singletons. Material: PBMCs. The receptors originated from a human donor in good health (CMV status not recorded). Some clones in this sample may be carry-over from other donors' samples. CDR3s include the opening cysteine and the closing phenylalanine or tryptophan. Fields, in order: D gene, V gene, J gene, clone size, CDR3 protein, CDR3 DNA. The D gene is left open where the match is weak. Expanded clones are given a class, and other clones once, few, many or no size at all.

D: NA; V: TRBV11-3; J: TRBJ2-1; size: many; CDR3: CASSLAGGGEQFF; DNA: TGTGCCAGCAGCTTAGCAGGAGGGGGTGAGCAGTTCTTC
D: TRBD2; V: TRBV5-6; J: TRBJ2-5; size: many; CDR3: CASSLEAGQETQYF; DNA: TGTGCCAGCAGCTTGGAAGCGGGACAAGAGACCCAGTACTTC
D: NA; V: TRBV7-2; J: TRBJ1-2; size: many; CDR3: CASSLGEWAYTF; DNA: TGTGCCAGCAGCTTAGGGGAGTGGGCCTACACCTTC
D: TRBD1; V: TRBV29-1; J: TRBJ1-1; size: NA; CDR3: CSARTGRLTEAFF; DNA: TGCAGCGCTCGGACAGGACGACTCACTGAAGCTTTCTTT
D: TRBD1; V: TRBV28; J: TRBJ2-3; size: many; CDR3: CASSGDSRTDTQYF; DNA: TGTGCCAGCAGCGGGGACAGCCGCACAGATACGCAGTATTTT
D: NA; V: TRBV29-1; J: TRBJ2-5; size: few; CDR3: CSGGTQETQYF; DNA: TGCAGCGGGGGTACCCAAGAGACCCAGTACTTC
D: NA; V: TRBV7-8; J: TRBJ1-5; size: many; CDR3: CASSSTRQPQHF; DNA: TGTGCCAGCAGTAGTACGCGACAGCCCCAGCATTTT
D: TRBD2; V: TRBV20-1; J: TRBJ2-3; size: many; CDR3: CSAGDLAVFGDTQYF; DNA: TGCAGTGCAGGGGATCTAGCGGTGTTCGGAGATACGCAGTATTTT
D: TRBD1; V: TRBV28; J: TRBJ1-5; size: NA; CDR3: CASSSPGQGAYQPQHF; DNA: TGTGCCAGCAGTTCCCCCGGACAGGGGGCCTATCAGCCCCAGCATTTT
D: NA; V: TRBV7-2; J: TRBJ1-2; size: many; CDR3: CASSLLGTNGYTF; DNA: TGTGCCAGCTCCCTATTGGGGACGAATGGCTACACCTTC
D: NA; V: TRBV19; J: TRBJ2-7; size: many; CDR3: CASSIIPSSEQYF; DNA: TGTGCCAGTAGTATTATTCCCTCCTCCGAGCAGTACTTC
D: NA; V: TRBV14; J: TRBJ1-4; size: many; CDR3: CASSQRMTGINEKLFF; DNA: TGTGCCAGCAGCCAAAGAATGACGGGGATTAATGAAAAACTGTTTTTT
D: TRBD1; V: TRBV7-8; J: TRBJ2-7; size: many; CDR3: CASSFWDSSYEQYF; DNA: TGTGCCAGCAGCTTCTGGGACAGTTCCTACGAGCAGTACTTC
D: NA; V: TRBV10-1; J: TRBJ2-2; size: many; CDR3: CASSALGRGVNTGELFF; DNA: TGCGCCAGCAGTGCCCTCGGACGGGGAGTGAACACCGGGGAGCTGTTTTTT
D: TRBD1; V: TRBV20-1; J: TRBJ1-3; size: many; CDR3: CSAYIPGQGQSGNTIYF; DNA: TGCAGTGCATATATACCGGGACAGGGTCAATCTGGAAACACCATATATTTT
D: NA; V: TRBV6-2/TRBV6-3; J: TRBJ2-3; size: many; CDR3: CASSYHRAGATTDTQYF; DNA: TGTGCCAGCAGTTACCACAGGGCGGGGGCGACCACAGATACGCAGTATTTT
D: NA; V: TRBV11-2; J: TRBJ1-5; size: many; CDR3: CASSLQLNQPQHF; DNA: TGTGCCAGCAGCTTGCAGCTCAATCAGCCCCAGCATTTT
D: TRBD1; V: TRBV7-8; J: TRBJ1-5; size: NA; CDR3: CASSLPGTGWTNQPQHF; DNA: TGTGCCAGCAGCTTACCCGGGACAGGGTGGACCAATCAGCCCCAGCATTTT
D: NA; V: TRBV28; J: TRBJ2-1; size: many; CDR3: CASKIRPSNEQFF; DNA: TGTGCCAGCAAAATTAGGCCTAGCAATGAGCAGTTCTTC
D: NA; V: TRBV25-1; J: TRBJ1-1; size: many; CDR3: CASRRAGTVNTEAFF; DNA: TGTGCCAGCAGGAGAGCCGGGACGGTGAACACTGAAGCTTTCTTT
D: TRBD2; V: TRBV27; J: TRBJ2-1; size: many; CDR3: CASTTGLAGPYNEQFF; DNA: TGTGCCAGCACCACGGGACTAGCGGGGCCCTACAATGAGCAGTTCTTC
D: NA; V: TRBV3-1; J: TRBJ1-2; size: NA; CDR3: CASSQEARRYGYTF; DNA: TGTGCCAGCAGCCAAGAGGCTAGGAGGTATGGCTACACCTTC
D: NA; V: TRBV20-1; J: TRBJ2-5; size: NA; CDR3: CSARMGLPRGTQYF; DNA: TGCAGTGCTAGGATGGGGCTTCCCAGGGGGACCCAGTACTTC
D: TRBD1; V: TRBV19; J: TRBJ2-1; size: many; CDR3: CASTKQGAVYNEQFF; DNA: TGTGCCAGCACCAAGCAGGGGGCTGTATACAATGAGCAGTTCTTC
D: NA; V: TRBV7-2; J: TRBJ2-7; size: many; CDR3: CASSLESWGDEQYF; DNA: TGTGCCAGCAGCTTAGAATCGTGGGGGGACGAGCAGTACTTC
D: NA; V: TRBV12-3/TRBV12-4; J: TRBJ2-5; size: many; CDR3: CASSPSQVSKTQYF; DNA: TGTGCCAGCAGTCCATCACAGGTCTCAAAGACCCAGTACTTC
D: NA; V: TRBV7-6; J: TRBJ2-7; size: few; CDR3: CASSLVKDPYEQYF; DNA: TGTGCCAGCAGCTTAGTAAAGGATCCCTACGAGCAGTACTTC
D: TRBD1; V: TRBV7-2; J: TRBJ1-1; size: many; CDR3: CASSVRTGLNTEAFF; DNA: TGTGCCAGCAGCGTCCGGACAGGGTTGAACACTGAAGCTTTCTTT
D: TRBD1; V: TRBV7-2; J: TRBJ1-2; size: many; CDR3: CASSTDRDNYGYTF; DNA: TGTGCCAGCAGCACAGACAGGGATAACTATGGCTACACCTTC
D: NA; V: TRBV15; J: TRBJ2-7; size: few; CDR3: CATSRDLFYEQYF; DNA: TGTGCCACCAGCAGAGATTTGTTCTACGAGCAGTACTTC
D: NA; V: TRBV12-3/TRBV12-4; J: TRBJ1-5; size: many; CDR3: CASTLGDQPQHF; DNA: TGTGCCAGCACCTTAGGGGATCAGCCCCAGCATTTT
D: NA; V: TRBV27; J: TRBJ1-1; size: many; CDR3: CASSSLQGRAGPAFF; DNA: TGTGCCAGCAGTTCCCTCCAGGGCAGGGCGGGACCCGCTTTCTTT
D: NA; V: TRBV7-6; J: TRBJ2-1; size: many; CDR3: CASSLAYNEQFF; DNA: TGTGCCAGCAGCTTAGCGTACAATGAGCAGTTCTTC
D: TRBD1; V: TRBV19; J: TRBJ1-2; size: many; CDR3: CASKGGALLRSYGYTF; DNA: TGTGCCAGTAAAGGGGGCGCACTACTGCGGAGCTATGGCTACACCTTC
D: NA; V: TRBV5-1; J: TRBJ2-2; size: NA; CDR3: CASATLGGTGELFF; DNA: TGCGCCAGCGCCACCTTAGGGGGCACCGGGGAGCTGTTTTTT
D: NA; V: TRBV15; J: TRBJ1-1; size: many; CDR3: CATSSRQLNTEAFF; DNA: TGTGCCACCAGCAGCAGACAATTGAACACTGAAGCTTTCTTT
D: TRBD1; V: TRBV7-2; J: TRBJ1-2; size: many; CDR3: CASSRQGSYGYTF; DNA: TGTGCCAGCAGTCGACAGGGATCCTATGGCTACACCTTC
D: TRBD1; V: TRBV28; J: TRBJ2-5; size: many; CDR3: CASSLTGGAKTQYF; DNA: TGTGCCAGCAGTTTAACAGGGGGCGCGAAGACCCAGTACTTC
D: NA; V: TRBV5-6; J: TRBJ2-5; size: few; CDR3: CASSPDSPGEETQYF; DNA: TGTGCCAGCAGCCCGGACAGCCCGGGTGAAGAGACCCAGTACTTC